These 30 T cell receptor beta chains originate from one sample sequenced in a study of blood T cell repertoires in COVID-19. Assay used: immunoSEQ multiplex PCR; TCRdb lists only in-frame clones, some missing. In the table there are 110,000 to 150,000 clones, approximately 80% of which are singletons. Material for sequencing was PBMCs or T cells enriched from blood (not recorded which). Receptors were obtained from a young woman who had been exposed to COVID-19.

The chain carries TRBV6-2 or TRBV6-3 and TRBJ2-2; 10 bases are a match to TRBD2. Germline CDR1 MNHEY, CDR2 SVGEGT. After removal of 3 bases from V and 1 base from J, the junction contained 11 bases not matched to a gene. The CDR3 contains 19 residues. The DNA for the CDR3 is TGTGCCAGCAGTTATCCCCTGTTCGGGACTAGCGTGAACACCGGGGAGCTGTTTTTT. Encoded protein: CASSYPLFGTSVNTGELFF.

This chain uses TRBV18 with TRBJ2-4; 7 bases map to TRBD2. CDR1 KGHSH and CDR2 LQKENI come from the germline V gene. The CDR3 sequence is 15 residues long. With 3 bases clipped from V and 6 bases from J, the junction kept 8 bases outside the gene matches. CDR3 residues: CASSPSGVPGNIQYF. The CDR3, as DNA: TGTGCCAGCTCACCCAGCGGGGTGCCCGGAAACATTCAGTACTTC. Full variable domain (rest looked up from reference TRBV18 and TRBJ2-4): NAGVMQNPRHLVRRRGQEARLRCSPMKGHSHVYWYRQLPEEGLKFMVYLQKENIIDESGMPKERFSAEFPKEGPSILRIQQVVRGDSAAYFCASSPSGVPGNIQYFGAGTRLSVL.

The rearrangement joins TRBV5-4 to TRBJ1-4; TRBD1 might be the D (5 bases). V shed 3 bases and J shed 0 bases, with 9 bases lying between them. The CDR3 has 15 amino acids. Germline CDR1 is SGHNT and CDR2 is YYREEE (reference sequence). The DNA for the CDR3 is TGTGCCAGCAGCTGGGGGGGGTCAACTAATGAAAAACTGTTTTTT. Its protein is CASSWGGSTNEKLFF.

This chain connects TRBV7-2 to TRBJ2-7; the D gene is possibly TRBD1 (6 bases). CDR3 length: 14 residues. With 5 bases removed from V and 2 bases from J, the gap between germline ends came to 13 bases. CDR1 SGHTA and CDR2 FQGNSA come from the germline V gene. CDR3 region: CASSIPGQTYEQYF. Written as DNA, the CDR3 is TGTGCCAGCAGCATCCCTGGACAGACCTACGAGCAGTACTTC. The full variable domain, in which reference TRBV7-2 and TRBJ2-7 provide the parts outside the CDR3, is GAGVSQSPSNKVTEKGKDVELRCDPISGHTALYWYRQSLGQGLEFLIYFQGNSAPDKSGLPSDRFSAERTGGSVSTLTIQRTQQEDSAVYLCASSIPGQTYEQYFGPGTRLTVT.

This rearrangement joins TRBV11-2 to TRBJ2-1; 10 bases fit TRBD2. The V gene's germline CDR1 is SGHAT and CDR2 FQNNGV. The CDR3 has 15 residues. J lost 10 bases, V lost 5 bases, and 11 bases had no gene match. The CDR3 coding sequence is TGTGCCAGCAGCCCCGGCCTAGCGGGAGTCTCAGAGCAGTTCTTC. Residues: CASSPGLAGVSEQFF.

The chain combines TRBV2 with TRBJ1-5; D may be TRBD1 (6 bases). Germline V lookup: CDR1 SNHLY, CDR2 FYNNEI. Trimming shortened V by 3 bases and J by 2 bases, and 11 bases separated the two germline ends. The CDR3 is 15 amino acids. The CDR3: CASSDYRAGNQPQHF. CDR3 bases: TGTGCCAGCAGTGACTACAGGGCCGGCAATCAGCCCCAGCATTTT.

The gene calls are TRBV11-2 and TRBJ2-1, with TRBD2 identical over 8 bases. The CDR3 loop spans 16 amino acids. Germline CDR1 SGHAT, CDR2 FQNNGV. The ends lost 3 bases at V and 1 base at J; junction bases unmatched: 5. CDR3 sequence: CASSFSGGTSYNEQFF. DNA for the CDR3: TGTGCCAGCAGCTTCTCGGGGGGGACATCCTACAATGAGCAGTTCTTC.

The V call is TRBV28, the J call TRBJ1-2; D call uncertain. V was clipped by 4 bases and J by 4 bases, with 10 bases between them. The CDR3 has 13 amino acids. Germline loops: CDR1 MDHEN, CDR2 SYDVKM. In DNA form, the CDR3 reads TGTGCCAGCAGTTCATCGACGGGCTATGGCTACACCTTC. Protein product: CASSSSTGYGYTF.

The genes are TRBV19 and TRBJ2-7; TRBD1 is a possible D gene (5 bases). The V gene's germline CDR1 is LNHDA and CDR2 SQIVND (reference sequence). CDR3 length: 14 residues. V lost 7 bases, J lost 2 bases, and 15 bases lay in between. The CDR3 protein is CASTDRPGTYEQYF. The CDR3 coding sequence is TGTGCCAGTACCGACAGACCTGGGACCTACGAGCAGTACTTC.

The chain couples TRBV7-8 to TRBJ1-5; 9 bases align to TRBD1. The V gene's germline CDR1 is SGHVS and CDR2 FQNEAQ. This CDR3 region has 16 residues. The J segment lost 4 bases and the V segment lost 5 bases, leaving 9 bases of the junction unmatched. The CDR3 reads CASSMGQGALNQPQHF. CDR3 DNA sequence: TGTGCCAGCAGCATGGGACAGGGAGCTTTAAATCAGCCCCAGCATTTT.

The rearrangement uses TRBV19 and TRBJ1-1; D gene ambiguous. Germline CDR1 is LNHDA and CDR2 is SQIVND (reference sequence). CDR3 length: 14 amino acids. The V gene lost 4 bases and the J gene lost 4 bases, with 13 bases spanning the gap. The CDR3 sequence: CASSRRGRLTEAFF. The CDR3 DNA sequence: TGTGCCAGTAGTAGGCGGGGTCGCCTCACTGAAGCTTTCTTT.

The chain employs TRBV21-1 and TRBJ1-4. TRBV21-1 is listed as a pseudogene. CDR3 length equals 15 residues. CDR3: CASSSTRGDNEKLFF. In DNA form, the CDR3 reads TGTGCCAGCAGCTCGACGCGAGGAGATAATGAAAAACTGTTTTTT.

J is TRBJ1-5 and V is TRBV6-5, with D unresolved. CDR1 MNHEY and CDR2 SVGAGI come from the germline V gene. This CDR3 is built from 12 residues. The germline V and J ends were trimmed by 6 bases and 3 bases, with 6 bases remaining between them. The CDR3 region is CASRTSNQPQHF. The DNA for the CDR3 is TGTGCCAGCAGGACTTCCAATCAGCCCCAGCATTTT.

This clone was recorded a few times. The V call is TRBV6-6, the J call TRBJ2-5; maybe TRBD1 (5 bases). V was trimmed by 5 bases and J by 0 bases, leaving 7 bases between them. The CDR3 has 13 residues. Looked up from germline, CDR1 is MNHNY and CDR2 is SVGAGI (reference sequence). The CDR3 reads CASSRQNQETQYF. The CDR3 DNA reads as TGTGCCAGCAGTAGACAGAACCAAGAGACCCAGTACTTC.

The J gene is TRBJ1-2, the V gene TRBV28; D is uncertain. CDR1 is MDHEN and CDR2 is SYDVKM in the germline V gene. V lost 1 base and J 2 bases, leaving 8 bases between the germline ends. The length of the CDR3 is 14 residues. The CDR3: CASSLSAENYGYTF. In nucleotides, the CDR3 is TGTGCCAGCAGTTTATCTGCAGAAAACTATGGCTACACCTTC.

This chain links TRBV4-3 with TRBJ1-4, with D unresolved. Trimming pared 1 base from V and 6 bases from J, leaving 6 bases between. CDR3 length: 13 amino acids. Germline CDR1 is LGHNA and CDR2 is YSLEER. The chain's CDR3 is CASSQVGDEKLFF. DNA of the CDR3: TGCGCCAGCAGCCAAGTGGGCGATGAAAAACTGTTTTTT.

This chain links TRBV29-1 with TRBJ1-2; TRBD1 agrees at 7 bases. The V gene's germline CDR1 is SQVTM and CDR2 ANQGSEA. The CDR3 runs 16 residues. V was pared by 4 bases and J by 2 bases, with 13 bases of the junction left unmatched. In DNA form, the CDR3 reads TGCAGCGTTGGGGAACCGGGACAGTTAAGGAACTATGGCTACACCTTC. It is translated as CSVGEPGQLRNYGYTF.

This chain connects TRBV5-4 to TRBJ1-1; 9 positions match TRBD1. This CDR3 is 16 amino acids long. V was pared by 1 base and J by 1 base, with 5 bases of the junction left unmatched. Germline CDR1 reads SGHNT; CDR2 reads YYREEE (reference sequence). CDR3 region: CASSLSRDRENTEAFF. The CDR3, as DNA: TGTGCCAGCAGCTTGAGTAGGGACAGGGAGAACACTGAAGCTTTCTTT.

The chain combines TRBV12-3 or TRBV12-4 with TRBJ2-5; no clear D gene. V lost 1 base to trimming and J lost 9 bases, with 9 bases between them. The CDR3 is 12 residues long. The DNA of the CDR3 is TGTGCCAGCAGTTTAGGGCTTCACCCCCAGTACTTC. Its translation: CASSLGLHPQYF.

The chain employs TRBV18 and TRBJ2-7, with 8 bases lining up with TRBD2. CDR3 length: 14 residues. The V segment lost 2 bases and the J segment 3 bases; nucleotides outside the gene matches: 3. Germline loops: CDR1 KGHSH, CDR2 LQKENI. The CDR3 region is CASSPTGTSYEQYF. The CDR3 DNA reads as TGTGCCAGCTCACCAACCGGGACTAGCTACGAGCAGTACTTC.

Of note for this clone: Different DNA sequences within this sample yield the same CDR3. The chain joins TRBV6-1 to TRBJ2-3; D call uncertain. Trimming took off 3 bases at V and 1 base at J, with 5 bases between the two ends. The CDR3 consists of 13 residues. The germline CDR1 and CDR2 sequences are MNHNS and SASEGT. The CDR3 spells CASSEQGTDTQYF. The CDR3, as DNA: TGTGCCAGCAGTGAGCAGGGCACAGATACGCAGTATTTT.

The rearrangement links TRBV19 to TRBJ1-6; TRBD1 is a possible D gene (5 bases). The germline gives CDR1 LNHDA, CDR2 SQIVND (reference sequence). V lost 3 bases, J lost 7 bases, and 10 bases lay in between. CDR3 size: 14 residues. Written as DNA, the CDR3 is TGTGCCAGTAGTATGGAAAGGGGCAATTCACCCCTCCACTTT. Protein sequence: CASSMERGNSPLHF.

The CDR3 nucleotides read TGTGCCAGCAGCCCAGGGGCTAGCGGGAGCCTCGATGAGCAGTTCTTC. Amino acid sequence: CASSPGASGSLDEQFF. This chain uses TRBV11-3 with TRBJ2-1; 10 bases align to TRBD2. V lost 5 bases, J lost 8 bases, and 12 bases stayed unmatched. There are 16 residues in the CDR3. Germline V gene lookup returns CDR1 SGHNT and CDR2 YENEEA.

This clone was observed a single time. The V call is TRBV29-1, the J call TRBJ2-1, with TRBD2 as a possible D gene (6 bases). The CDR3 sequence is 12 residues long. Germline CDR1 and CDR2: SQVTM and ANQGSEA. Trimming removed 2 bases from V and 7 bases from J, with 9 bases in between. DNA for the CDR3: TGCAGCGTTGAACGGGAGTTGAATGAGCAGTTCTTC. This codes for CSVERELNEQFF.

This rearrangement joins TRBV4-1 to TRBJ2-5, with 10 bases lining up with TRBD2. The trim removed 1 base at V and 1 base at J, leaving 6 bases unmatched. Germline V gives CDR1 MGHRA, CDR2 YSYEKL. The CDR3 contains 17 residues. The CDR3 DNA reads as TGCGCCAGCAGCCAAGTGACGACTAGCGGGTCCCAAGAGACCCAGTACTTC. Amino acids: CASSQVTTSGSQETQYF.

This sequence joins TRBV7-9 and TRBJ1-1; possibly TRBD1 for D (5 bases). There are 16 residues in the CDR3. Trimming took off 1 base at V and 1 base at J, with 13 bases between the two ends. Germline loops: CDR1 SEHNR, CDR2 FQNEAQ (reference sequence). CDR3 protein: CASSLGGGETNTEAFF. The CDR3 nucleotides read TGTGCCAGCAGCTTAGGGGGCGGGGAGACGAACACTGAAGCTTTCTTT.

This clone is a singleton in its sample. The rearrangement uses TRBV18 and TRBJ1-1, with no clear D. Germline V CDR1 and CDR2: KGHSH, LQKENI. V was cut by 0 bases and J by 10 bases, with 12 bases left in between. CDR3 length: 13 residues. The CDR3 sequence: CASSPPLGAGAFF. The CDR3 DNA reads as TGTGCCAGCTCACCACCGCTTGGAGCCGGAGCTTTCTTT.

The chain employs TRBV9 and TRBJ1-2; D is ambiguous. Trimming pared 4 bases from V and 4 bases from J, leaving 14 bases between. The CDR3 covers 14 residues. From germline, CDR1 is SGDLS and CDR2 YYNGEE. Here the CDR3 reads CASSPGVGSYGYTF. CDR3 coding DNA: TGTGCCAGCAGCCCCGGGGTGGGAAGCTATGGCTACACCTTC. The whole variable domain, remainder taken from reference TRBV9 and TRBJ1-2, is DSGVTQTPKHLITATGQRVTLRCSPRSGDLSVYWYQQSLDQGLQFLIQYYNGEERAKGNILERFSAQQFPDLHSELNLSSLELGDSALYFCASSPGVGSYGYTFGSGTRLTVV.

The chain carries TRBV5-4 and TRBJ2-7, with TRBD1 as a possible D gene (6 bases). There are 17 residues in the CDR3. Germline V gene sequence: CDR1 SGHNT, CDR2 YYREEE (reference sequence). Trimming took off 3 bases at V and 7 bases at J, with 26 bases between the two ends. The CDR3 is CASSSYEGQTFRREQYF. For the CDR3, the DNA is TGTGCCAGCAGCTCTTACGAGGGACAAACCTTTCGTCGGGAGCAGTACTTC.

V and J are TRBV18 and TRBJ2-2; possible D gene TRBD2, 6 bases. This CDR3 is 14 amino acids long. Germline-derived CDR1 and CDR2 are KGHSH and LQKENI. The germline V and J ends were trimmed by 8 bases and 2 bases, with 12 bases remaining between them. For the CDR3, the DNA is TGTGCCAGCCCTGGGACTCATAACACCGGGGAGCTGTTTTTT. It codes for CASPGTHNTGELFF.